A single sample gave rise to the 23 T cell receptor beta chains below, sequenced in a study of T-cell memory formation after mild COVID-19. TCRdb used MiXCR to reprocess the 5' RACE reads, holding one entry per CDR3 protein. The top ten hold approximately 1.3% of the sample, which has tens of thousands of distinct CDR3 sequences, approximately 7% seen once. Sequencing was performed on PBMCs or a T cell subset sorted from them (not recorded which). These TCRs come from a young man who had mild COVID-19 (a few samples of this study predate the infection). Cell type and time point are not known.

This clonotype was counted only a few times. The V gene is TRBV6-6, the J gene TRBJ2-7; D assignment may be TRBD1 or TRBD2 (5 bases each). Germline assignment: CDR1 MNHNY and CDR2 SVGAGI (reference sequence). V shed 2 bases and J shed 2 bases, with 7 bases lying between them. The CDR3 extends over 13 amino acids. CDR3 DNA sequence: TGTGCCAGCAGTTACGGGGGTACCTACGAGCAGTACTTC. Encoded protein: CASSYGGTYEQYF.

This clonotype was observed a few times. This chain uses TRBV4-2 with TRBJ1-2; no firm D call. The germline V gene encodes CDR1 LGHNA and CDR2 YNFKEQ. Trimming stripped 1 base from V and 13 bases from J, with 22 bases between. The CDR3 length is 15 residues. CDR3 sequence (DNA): TGTGCCAGCAGCCAAGGAGGGCCAGTCGGTTTTTCGCGCACCTTC. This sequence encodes CASSQGGPVGFSRTF.

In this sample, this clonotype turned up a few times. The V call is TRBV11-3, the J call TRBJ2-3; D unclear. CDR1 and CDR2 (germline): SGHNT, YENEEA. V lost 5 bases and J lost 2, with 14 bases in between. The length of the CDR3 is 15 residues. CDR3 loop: CASSPQYSTTDTQYF. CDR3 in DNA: TGTGCCAGCAGCCCCCAGTACAGCACCACAGATACGCAGTATTTT.

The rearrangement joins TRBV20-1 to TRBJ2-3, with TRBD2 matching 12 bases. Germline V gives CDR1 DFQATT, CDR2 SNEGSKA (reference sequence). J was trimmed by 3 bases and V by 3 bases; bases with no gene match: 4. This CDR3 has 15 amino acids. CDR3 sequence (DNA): TGCAGTGCTAGTCTCGGGACTAGCGGGACAGATACGCAGTATTTT. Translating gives CSASLGTSGTDTQYF.

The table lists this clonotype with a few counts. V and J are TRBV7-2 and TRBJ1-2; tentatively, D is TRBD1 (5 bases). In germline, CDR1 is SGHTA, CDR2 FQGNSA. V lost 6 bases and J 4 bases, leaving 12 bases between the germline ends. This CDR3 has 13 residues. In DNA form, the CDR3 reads TGTGCCAGCAGAGGAGGGACGGCCTATGGCTACACCTTC. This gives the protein CASRGGTAYGYTF.

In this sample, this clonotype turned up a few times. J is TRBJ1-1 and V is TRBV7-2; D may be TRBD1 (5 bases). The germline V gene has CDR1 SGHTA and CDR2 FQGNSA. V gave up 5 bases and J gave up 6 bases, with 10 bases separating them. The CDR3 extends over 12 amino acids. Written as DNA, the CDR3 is TGTGCCAGCAGCCCGGGACGGGCTGAAGCTTTCTTT. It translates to CASSPGRAEAFF.

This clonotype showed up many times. The CDR3 sequence is CSANSNWGVGGYTF. In nucleotides, the CDR3 is TGCAGTGCCAACTCAAATTGGGGAGTTGGTGGCTACACCTTC. This chain links TRBV20-1 with TRBJ1-2; D is uncertain. CDR1 and CDR2 from the germline V gene are DFQATT and SNEGSKA (reference sequence). V was pared by 6 bases and J by 7 bases, with 21 bases between. There are 14 residues in the CDR3.

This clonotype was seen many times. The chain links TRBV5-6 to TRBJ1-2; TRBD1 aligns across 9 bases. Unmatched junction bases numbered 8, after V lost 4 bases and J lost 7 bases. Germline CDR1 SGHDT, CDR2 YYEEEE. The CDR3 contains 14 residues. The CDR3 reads CASSRYYRGPGYTF. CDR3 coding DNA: TGTGCCAGCAGCAGATACTACAGGGGGCCTGGCTACACCTTC.

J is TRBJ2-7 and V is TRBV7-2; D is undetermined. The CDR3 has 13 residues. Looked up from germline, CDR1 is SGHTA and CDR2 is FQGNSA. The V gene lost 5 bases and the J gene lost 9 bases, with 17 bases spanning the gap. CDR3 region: CASSISVELRQYF. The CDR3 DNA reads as TGTGCCAGCAGCATCTCCGTAGAGTTAAGGCAGTACTTC.

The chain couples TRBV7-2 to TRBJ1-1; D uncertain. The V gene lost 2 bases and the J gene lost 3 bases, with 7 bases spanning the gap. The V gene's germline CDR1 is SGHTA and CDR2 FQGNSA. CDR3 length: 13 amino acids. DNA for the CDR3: TGTGCCAGCAGCTTATCGGTAGACACTGAAGCTTTCTTT. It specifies CASSLSVDTEAFF.

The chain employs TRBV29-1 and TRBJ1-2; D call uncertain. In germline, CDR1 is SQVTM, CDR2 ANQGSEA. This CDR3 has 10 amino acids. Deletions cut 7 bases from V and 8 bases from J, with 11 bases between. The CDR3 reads CSAQSGGYTF. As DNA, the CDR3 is TGCAGCGCCCAGAGTGGGGGCTACACCTTC.

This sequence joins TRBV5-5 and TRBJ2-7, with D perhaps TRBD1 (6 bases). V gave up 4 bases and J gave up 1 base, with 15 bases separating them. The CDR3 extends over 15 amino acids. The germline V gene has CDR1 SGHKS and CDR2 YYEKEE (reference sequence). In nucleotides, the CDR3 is TGTGCCAGCAGCGTGACAGGTGGGAGATCCTACGAGCAGTACTTC. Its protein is CASSVTGGRSYEQYF.

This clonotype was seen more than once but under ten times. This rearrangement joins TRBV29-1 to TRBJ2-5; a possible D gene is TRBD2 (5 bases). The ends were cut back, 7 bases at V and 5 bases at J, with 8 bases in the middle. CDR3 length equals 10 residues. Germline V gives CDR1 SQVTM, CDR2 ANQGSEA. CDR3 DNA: TGCAGCGCAAGGGAGGAGACCCAGTACTTC. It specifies CSAREETQYF.

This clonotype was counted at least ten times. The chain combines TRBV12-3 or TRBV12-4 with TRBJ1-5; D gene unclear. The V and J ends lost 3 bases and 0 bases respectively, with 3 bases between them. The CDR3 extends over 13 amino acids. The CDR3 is CASSLFSNQPQHF. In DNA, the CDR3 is TGTGCCAGCAGTTTGTTTAGCAATCAGCCCCAGCATTTT.

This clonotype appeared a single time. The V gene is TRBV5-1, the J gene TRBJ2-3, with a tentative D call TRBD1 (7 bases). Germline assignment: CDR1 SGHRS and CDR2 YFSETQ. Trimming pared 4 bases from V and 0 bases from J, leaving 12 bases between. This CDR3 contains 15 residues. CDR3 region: CASSPTGRSTDTQYF. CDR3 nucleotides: TGCGCCAGCAGCCCGACAGGGAGGAGCACAGATACGCAGTATTTT.

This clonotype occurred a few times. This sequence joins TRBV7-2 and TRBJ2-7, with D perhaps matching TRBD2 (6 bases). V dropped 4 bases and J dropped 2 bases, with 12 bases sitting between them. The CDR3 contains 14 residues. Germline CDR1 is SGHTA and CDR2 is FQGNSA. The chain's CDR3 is CASSYGPGAYEQYF. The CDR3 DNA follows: TGTGCCAGCAGCTACGGCCCGGGGGCCTACGAGCAGTACTTC.

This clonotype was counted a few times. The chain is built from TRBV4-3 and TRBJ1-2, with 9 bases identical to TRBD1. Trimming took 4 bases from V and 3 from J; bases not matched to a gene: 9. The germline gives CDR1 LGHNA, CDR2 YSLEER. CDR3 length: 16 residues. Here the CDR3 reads CASSPGQGAYDYGYTF. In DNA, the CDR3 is TGCGCCAGCAGCCCGGGACAGGGAGCGTACGACTATGGCTACACCTTC.

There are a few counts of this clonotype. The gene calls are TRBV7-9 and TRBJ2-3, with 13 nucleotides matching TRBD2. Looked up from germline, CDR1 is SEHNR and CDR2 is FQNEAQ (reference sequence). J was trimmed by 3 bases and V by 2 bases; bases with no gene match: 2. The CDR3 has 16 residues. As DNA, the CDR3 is TGTGCCAGCAGCTTAACTAGCGGGGGGGCGACAGATACGCAGTATTTT. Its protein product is CASSLTSGGATDTQYF.

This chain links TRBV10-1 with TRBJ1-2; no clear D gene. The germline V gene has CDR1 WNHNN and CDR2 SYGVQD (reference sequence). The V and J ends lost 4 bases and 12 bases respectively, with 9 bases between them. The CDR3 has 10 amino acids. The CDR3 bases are TGCGCCAGCAGTGGTTGCGGGGACACCTTC. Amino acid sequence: CASSGCGDTF.

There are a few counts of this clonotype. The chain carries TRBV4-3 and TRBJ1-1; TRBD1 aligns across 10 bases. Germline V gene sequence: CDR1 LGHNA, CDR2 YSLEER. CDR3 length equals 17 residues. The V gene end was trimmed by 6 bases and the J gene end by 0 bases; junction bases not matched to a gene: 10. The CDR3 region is CASSPLGGQGLNTEAFF. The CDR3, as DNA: TGCGCCAGCAGTCCCTTGGGGGGACAGGGGCTGAACACTGAAGCTTTCTTT.

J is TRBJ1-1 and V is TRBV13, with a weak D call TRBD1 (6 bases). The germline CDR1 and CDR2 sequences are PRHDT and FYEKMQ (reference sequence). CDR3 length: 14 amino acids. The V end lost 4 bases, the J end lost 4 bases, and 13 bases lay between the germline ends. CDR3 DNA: TGTGCCAGCAGCTGGGGGGGGCGTAGCACTGAAGCTTTCTTT. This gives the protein CASSWGGRSTEAFF.

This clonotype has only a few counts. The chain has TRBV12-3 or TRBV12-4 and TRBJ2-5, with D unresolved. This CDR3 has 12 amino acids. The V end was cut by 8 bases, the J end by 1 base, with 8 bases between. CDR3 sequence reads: CASGRPQETQYF. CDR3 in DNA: TGTGCCAGCGGCAGGCCCCAAGAGACCCAGTACTTC.

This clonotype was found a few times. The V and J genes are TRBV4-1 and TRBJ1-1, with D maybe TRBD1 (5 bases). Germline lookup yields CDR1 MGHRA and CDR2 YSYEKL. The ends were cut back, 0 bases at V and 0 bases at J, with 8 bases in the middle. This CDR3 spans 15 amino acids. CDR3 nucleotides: TGCGCCAGCAGCCAAGATGAGGGGATGAACACTGAAGCTTTCTTT. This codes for CASSQDEGMNTEAFF.